This T cell receptor beta chain came from a study of blood T cell repertoires in COVID-19. Across the whole study: The United States, Italy and Spain were the sources of the acute and convalescent COVID-19 samples. Sample material is recorded as cDNA or gDNA derived from T cells, B-cell-depleted T cells, or PBMCs.

Per the study methods: How many nucleated cells were present was estimated from reference gene primer amplification. Repertoires were generated with immunoSEQ multiplex PCR, while TCRdb's copy carries only in-frame clones and drops some. V and J calls and clone size follow that table, whereas D and trimming were derived from the DNA. The repertoire holds 68,000 or so clones, with around 90% as singletons. The ends lost 3 bases at V and 5 bases at J; junction bases unmatched: 5. The germline gives CDR1 SNHLY, CDR2 FYNNEI. The CDR3 loop spans 16 amino acids. This receptor was obtained from a human donor in a cohort sampled during active COVID-19. The V gene is TRBV2, the J gene TRBJ2-5, with TRBD2 matching 14 bases. Sequenced material: peripheral blood. CDR3 nucleotide sequence: TGTGCCAGCAGTGAGGGACTAGCGGGAGTTTCGGAGACCCAGTACTTC. The encoded protein is CASSEGLAGVSETQYF.